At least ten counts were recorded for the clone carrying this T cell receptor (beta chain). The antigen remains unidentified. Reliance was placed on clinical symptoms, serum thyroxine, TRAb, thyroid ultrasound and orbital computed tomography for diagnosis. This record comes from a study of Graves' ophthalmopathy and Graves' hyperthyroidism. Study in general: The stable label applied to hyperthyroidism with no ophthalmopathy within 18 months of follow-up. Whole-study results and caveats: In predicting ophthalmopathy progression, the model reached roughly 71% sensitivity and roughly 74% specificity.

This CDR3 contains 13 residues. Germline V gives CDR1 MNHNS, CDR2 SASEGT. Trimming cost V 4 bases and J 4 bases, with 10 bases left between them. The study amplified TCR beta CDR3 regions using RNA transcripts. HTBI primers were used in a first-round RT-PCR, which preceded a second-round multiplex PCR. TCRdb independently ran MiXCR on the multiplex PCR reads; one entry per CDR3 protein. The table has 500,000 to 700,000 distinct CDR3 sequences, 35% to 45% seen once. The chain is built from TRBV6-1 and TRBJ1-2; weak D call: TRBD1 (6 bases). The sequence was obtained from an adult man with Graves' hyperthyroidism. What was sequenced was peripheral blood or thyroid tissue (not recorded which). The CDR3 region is CASSGLGGYGYTF. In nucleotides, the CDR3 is TGTGCCAGCAGTGGTCTAGGGGGCTATGGCTACACCTTC.